This TCR beta chain comes out of a study of T-cell reconstitution after alpha-beta-depleted transplantation in children. The table lists this clonotype with a few counts. What it binds is unknown. A TCRbeta library incorporating unique molecular identifiers was prepared. TCRdb re-called the PCR reads with MiXCR, one entry per CDR3 protein. Here the sample spans under 400,000 distinct CDR3 sequences, 23% being singletons. CDR1 LGHNA and CDR2 YNFKEQ come from the germline V gene. This CDR3 is built from 15 residues. The ends were cut back, 6 bases at V and 2 bases at J, with 17 bases in the middle. General study findings and limits: After one year, T-cell counts and TCRbeta diversity mostly came from new T cells. In patients about two months after transplant, alpha-beta T cells reportedly arose from several hundred expanded graft clones. Surviving recipient T cells and intrathymic progenitors accounted for some patients' high TCRbeta diversity at day 60.

This material consisted of PBMCs, mostly from graft donor cells, taken 180 days after TCRalphabeta/CD19-depleted stem cell transplant. This sequence was found in a male patient younger than 18 who had a stem cell transplant for acute lymphoblastic leukemia, so the T cells may come from the graft donor. The chain uses TRBV4-2 and TRBJ2-7; possible D gene TRBD2, 6 bases. This CDR3 reads CASSQTGTGAYEQYF. CDR3 in DNA: TGTGCCAGCAGTCAAACCGGGACTGGGGCCTACGAGCAGTACTTC.